Described below is a single T cell receptor (beta chain) sequence and its context. The antigen is not known. TCRdb reanalysed the reads using MiXCR and keeps one entry per CDR3 protein. The top ten hold roughly 67% of the sample, which has about 55,000 distinct CDR3 sequences, over 15% seen once. This record belongs to a study of T cell repertoires in cytomegalovirus infection. About the study: TCR beta signatures that were public indicated CMV infection and matching HLA type. Findings of the study overall: Carriage of CMV together with the relevant HLA was identifiable through cumulative public TCR beta family frequency.

Germline V gene data show CDR1 as MRHNA and CDR2 as SNTAGT. This CDR3 comprises 14 residues. Trimming left V 6 bases short and J 1 base short, with 9 bases between. The chain uses TRBV6-4 and TRBJ2-2; D might be TRBD1 (6 bases). The sequence derives from a human donor in good health (CMV status not recorded). Some clones in this sample may be carry-over from other donors' samples. This specimen was CD8+ T cells from cultured PBMCs, taken from culture after CMV antigen stimulation. The CDR3 DNA follows: TGTGCCAGCAGCCCGGGACAGAACACCGGGGAGCTGTTTTTT. Its protein is CASSPGQNTGELFF.